Listed below are T cell receptor beta chains from one sample, sequenced in a study of blood T cell repertoires in COVID-19. Here immunoSEQ multiplex PCR was the method, and the copy in TCRdb shows in-frame clones only, minus some. The data hold 85,000 to 120,000 clones, with around 84% observed a single time. The sequenced sample was peripheral blood. The receptors were gathered from a man over 45 with active or convalescent COVID-19. Both conserved end residues are part of each CDR3. A D gene is named only where the DNA matches it firmly. Only some rows state a clone size, as once, few, many or a class for expanded clones.

TGTGCCAGCAGATCTTCAACAGGATCCTACAATGAGCAGTTCTTC | CASRSSTGSYNEQFF | NA | NA | TRBJ2-1 | TRBV2
TGTGCCAGCTCACCCCCGGCAGGGGGATTTGGTGGCTACACCTTC | CASSPPAGGFGGYTF | TRBD1 | NA | TRBJ1-2 | TRBV18
TGTGCCAGCTCACCGCAACACAGGGGGCAAGAGACCCAGTACTTC | CASSPQHRGQETQYF | TRBD1 | NA | TRBJ2-5 | TRBV18
TGTGCCAGCACCGACGACAGCCCCAGGGGCGAGCAGTACTTC | CASTDDSPRGEQYF | NA | NA | TRBJ2-7 | TRBV6-6
TGTGCCACTGAGGACACGAACACTGAAGCTTTCTTT | CATEDTNTEAFF | NA | few | TRBJ1-1 | TRBV6-5
TGTGCCAGCAGTGAGCAGCGGGGGGGCACAGATACGCAGTATTTT | CASSEQRGGTDTQYF | TRBD2 | NA | TRBJ2-3 | TRBV2
TGTGCCAGTAGTGGAGGCCCTAGGACCCTATTCAACACTGAAGCTTTCTTT | CASSGGPRTLFNTEAFF | NA | NA | TRBJ1-1 | TRBV19
TGTGCTTCGTCCGGGGAGGGGACCGGGGAGCTGTTTTTT | CASSGEGTGELFF | TRBD2 | NA | TRBJ2-2 | TRBV7-9
TGTGCCAGCACCCTTCCGGGGAGGCATGGCTACACCTTC | CASTLPGRHGYTF | NA | NA | TRBJ1-2 | TRBV5-6
TGTGCCAGCAGCTACTCTGGACAGGCAACTAATGAAAAACTGTTTTTT | CASSYSGQATNEKLFF | TRBD1 | few | TRBJ1-4 | TRBV28
TGTGCCAGCACGAGTCCTAATCAGCCCCAGCATTTT | CASTSPNQPQHF | NA | NA | TRBJ1-5 | TRBV18
TGTGCCTGGAAGGAAAGCGGAGAGACCCAGTACTTC | CAWKESGETQYF | NA | NA | TRBJ2-5 | TRBV30
TGCGCCAGCAGCTTGGGGGGACTAGCTGGCACAGATACGCAGTATTTT | CASSLGGLAGTDTQYF | TRBD2 | NA | TRBJ2-3 | TRBV5-1
TGCGCCAGCAGACTAGGACTAGCGGAATCAGATACGCAGTATTTT | CASRLGLAESDTQYF | TRBD2 | NA | TRBJ2-3 | TRBV5-1
TGTGCCAGCAGCAACTTGAACATTCAGTACTTC | CASSNLNIQYF | NA | NA | TRBJ2-4 | TRBV12-3/TRBV12-4
TGTGCCAGCAGCCGAGGAGAAGTTAATGAAAAACTGTTTTTT | CASSRGEVNEKLFF | NA | NA | TRBJ1-4 | TRBV3-1/TRBV3-2
TGTGCCAGCAGTTTAGGACAGGGCTTGCCACCCCTCCACTTT | CASSLGQGLPPLHF | TRBD1 | NA | TRBJ1-6 | TRBV28
TGTGCCACCAGTGACTCCGGGGAAGATAACCGGGAGACCCAGTACTTC | CATSDSGEDNRETQYF | NA | NA | TRBJ2-5 | TRBV24-1
TGTGCCAGCAGCCAAGATAAGTCGGGTAGCGGGGGGGCGGATACGCAGTATTTT | CASSQDKSGSGGADTQYF | TRBD2 | NA | TRBJ2-3 | TRBV3-1/TRBV3-2
TGTGCCAGCTCTCGGGTCGACACTGAAGCTTTCTTT | CASSRVDTEAFF | NA | NA | TRBJ1-1 | TRBV18
TGTGCCAGCAGCTTGATGACAGGGGGCAAAAACATTCAGTACTTC | CASSLMTGGKNIQYF | TRBD1 | NA | TRBJ2-4 | TRBV5-8
TGTGCCAGCAGACAACGCCCCACAGGCTCCTACGAGCAGTACTTC | CASRQRPTGSYEQYF | NA | NA | TRBJ2-7 | TRBV6-5
TGTGCCAGCAGGAGGACAGGGGGCAGAGAGACCCAGTACTTC | CASRRTGGRETQYF | TRBD1 | once | TRBJ2-5 | TRBV2
TGTGCCAGCCGCTCTAGCGGGGGCTACAATGAGCAGTTCTTC | CASRSSGGYNEQFF | TRBD2 | NA | TRBJ2-1 | TRBV6-5
TGTGCCAGCAGAGGACAGTACAATGAGCAGTTCTTC | CASRGQYNEQFF | NA | NA | TRBJ2-1 | TRBV9
TGTGCCAGCAGCTCAGCGGGAGGATCTGGAAACACCATATATTTT | CASSSAGGSGNTIYF | NA | NA | TRBJ1-3 | TRBV7-2
TGTGCCAGCATCCTACAGGGGGCGCAGACTGAAGCTTTCTTT | CASILQGAQTEAFF | TRBD1 | once | TRBJ1-1 | TRBV7-9
TGTGCCAGCAGCCCGGACAGCTCCTACGAGCAGTACTTC | CASSPDSSYEQYF | NA | NA | TRBJ2-7 | TRBV7-9
TGTGCCAGCAGGGGTTCAGGGGTGGAAGAAAAACTGTTTTTT | CASRGSGVEEKLFF | NA | NA | TRBJ1-4 | TRBV5-4
TGTGCCAGCAGCTTAGAGAAGGGGGGGTACGAGCAGTACTTC | CASSLEKGGYEQYF | NA | NA | TRBJ2-7 | TRBV7-2
TGTGCCAGCAGCTTGGGACAGGAGAATCGGAGAGGTTGGGATACGCAGTATTTT | CASSLGQENRRGWDTQYF | NA | NA | TRBJ2-3 | TRBV5-6
TGTGCCAGCAGCTTGGGACAGCCAACAAACTATGGCTACACCTTC | CASSLGQPTNYGYTF | NA | NA | TRBJ1-2 | TRBV5-4
TGTGCCACCAGTGGTACGCCGGGACAGGGGGTTGATAGTGGGCAGTATTTT | CATSGTPGQGVDSGQYF | TRBD1 | once | TRBJ2-3 | TRBV24-1
TGTGCCAGCAGCTTCCAAGACACTTTTAACACTGAAGCTTTCTTT | CASSFQDTFNTEAFF | NA | NA | TRBJ1-1 | TRBV5-5
TGTGCCACCGGACAGGGAAACTATGGCTACACCTTC | CATGQGNYGYTF | TRBD1 | NA | TRBJ1-2 | TRBV10-3
TGTGCCAGCAGCTTAGCAGGGATTCCTGGAAACACCATATATTTT | CASSLAGIPGNTIYF | NA | NA | TRBJ1-3 | TRBV13
TGTGCCAGCAGTGAAGATGGGGGCGCCGACAATGAGCAGTTCTTC | CASSEDGGADNEQFF | NA | NA | TRBJ2-1 | TRBV2
TGTGCCAGCAGCCCGCGGACAGGGAGCGCAGATACGCAGTATTTT | CASSPRTGSADTQYF | TRBD1 | NA | TRBJ2-3 | TRBV7-9
TGTGCCAGCAGCCAGGACAGTGGGAATTCACCCCTCCACTTT | CASSQDSGNSPLHF | NA | NA | TRBJ1-6 | TRBV5-6
TGCGCCAGCAGCCAAGATGGGGACAGGACTAATTCACCCCTCCACTTT | CASSQDGDRTNSPLHF | TRBD1 | once | TRBJ1-6 | TRBV4-1
TGCGCCAGCAGCCAAGGGAGGACTAGCGGGACCCACACAGATACGCAGTATTTT | CASSQGRTSGTHTDTQYF | TRBD2 | NA | TRBJ2-3 | TRBV4-1
TGTGCCAGCAGCCAGGAGAGGACATCCACTGAAGCTTTCTTT | CASSQERTSTEAFF | NA | NA | TRBJ1-1 | TRBV16
TGTGCCAGCAGTGAAGCGGCTAGCAATCAGCCCCAGCATTTT | CASSEAASNQPQHF | NA | NA | TRBJ1-5 | TRBV2
TGTGCCTGGAGAACCTCGGTAGAAGCTTTCTTT | CAWRTSVEAFF | NA | once | TRBJ1-1 | TRBV30
TGCGCCAGCACCCTAGGACAGGGGTCATACGAGCAGTACTTC | CASTLGQGSYEQYF | TRBD1 | few | TRBJ2-7 | TRBV5-1
TGTGCCAGCTCACCCACAGGGGATATCGGGGAGCTGTTTTTT | CASSPTGDIGELFF | TRBD1 | NA | TRBJ2-2 | TRBV18
TGTGCCAGCAGTCCAGGACAGTATGAGCAGTTCTTC | CASSPGQYEQFF | NA | NA | TRBJ2-1 | TRBV28
TGTGCCAGCCGTCCCCAGGTCCTGGGAAACACCATATATTTT | CASRPQVLGNTIYF | NA | few | TRBJ1-3 | TRBV2